This TCR beta chain emerged from a study of blood T cell repertoires in COVID-19. Study context: Sample material is recorded as cDNA or gDNA derived from T cells, B-cell-depleted T cells, or PBMCs.

TCRdb keeps only in-frame clones here, not all; method: immunoSEQ multiplex PCR. The sample lists fewer than 60,000 clones; around four fifths were seen once. A Seattle source enrolled patients during active infection and followed them longitudinally. V lost 3 bases, J lost 2 bases, and 11 bases lay in between. In germline, CDR1 is MNHEY, CDR2 SMNVEV (reference sequence). The CDR3 sequence is 15 residues long. The chain has TRBV27 and TRBJ1-5; no reliable D call. The sample consisted of peripheral blood. The TCR originated in a man aged 30-40 years with COVID-19, enrolled during active disease. Here the CDR3 DNA reads TGTGCCAGCAGTTTTGACGCCGGGGGCAATCAGCCCCAGCATTTT. Its protein is CASSFDAGGNQPQHF.